Presented here are 9 T cell receptor beta chains from one specimen sequenced in a study of blood T cells in healthy people across ages. A second PCR, run for roughly 7 to 11 cycles, used a sample-barcoded 5' primer plus a J-beta primer mix. TCRdb ran MiXCR on the 5' RACE reads and lists one entry per CDR3 protein. Among over 1,500,000 distinct CDR3 sequences listed, around 40% were seen once. Sequenced sample: blood. These receptors were collected from a human donor in good health.

V usage is TRBV4-1 and J usage is TRBJ1-3; D possibly corresponds to TRBD1 (5 bases). The germline V and J ends were trimmed by 5 bases and 0 bases, with 23 bases remaining between them. CDR1 is MGHRA and CDR2 is YSYEKL in the germline V gene. The CDR3 contains 19 residues. The CDR3 DNA reads as TGCGCCAGCAGCAACCGACAGACCGCGCAGGGCCTCTCTGGAAACACCATATATTTT. Translated: CASSNRQTAQGLSGNTIYF.

CDR3: CASSEGPDQPQHF. In DNA, the CDR3 is TGTGCCAGCAGTGAAGGCCCGGATCAGCCCCAGCATTTT. This chain connects TRBV2 to TRBJ1-5; D is uncertain. Trimming stripped 1 base from V and 5 bases from J, with 6 bases between. The CDR3 sequence is 13 residues long. Per germline, CDR1 SNHLY and CDR2 FYNNEI.

The chain is built from TRBV27 and TRBJ1-1; 8 positions match TRBD1. V lost 5 bases to trimming and J lost 4 bases; unmatched junction nucleotides: 9. The germline CDR1 and CDR2 sequences are MNHEY and SMNVEV (reference sequence). The CDR3 extends over 15 amino acids. CDR3 sequence reads: CASSISRGPGTEAFF. The CDR3 DNA reads TGTGCCAGCAGTATCTCCAGGGGGCCGGGCACTGAAGCTTTCTTT.

The chain recombines TRBV29-1 with TRBJ2-3; D is possibly TRBD2 (6 bases). The V end lost 7 bases, the J end lost 0 bases, and 14 bases lay between the germline ends. The CDR3 has 14 amino acids. In germline, CDR1 is SQVTM, CDR2 ANQGSEA. Here the CDR3 reads CSAVPGLSTDTQYF. The CDR3 DNA follows: TGCAGCGCTGTCCCGGGACTTAGCACAGATACGCAGTATTTT.

This clonotype has only a few counts. Germline is not matched at one junction end, which may reflect a read error. Here the CDR3 reads CASSIRLGSEQFF. The DNA of the CDR3 is TGTGCTAGCAGCATCCGTCTAGGAAGTGAGCAGTTCTTC. V gene TRBV7-7 combines with J gene TRBJ2-1; D gene ambiguous. The CDR3 has 13 amino acids. Germline CDR1 SSHAT, CDR2 FNYEAQ (reference sequence).

V is TRBV2 and J is TRBJ2-1, with TRBD1 matching 7 bases. Germline V gene data show CDR1 as SNHLY and CDR2 as FYNNEI. The CDR3 length is 13 residues. V gave up 6 bases and J gave up 9 bases; unmatched junction bases: 8. CDR3 nucleotides: TGTGCCAGCAGCCAGACAGGGTTGAGTGAGCAGTTCTTC. Its protein product is CASSQTGLSEQFF.

The chain links TRBV28 to TRBJ2-3; 8 bases map to TRBD1. Germline CDR1 reads MDHEN; CDR2 reads SYDVKM. This CDR3 comprises 14 residues. V shed 5 bases, J shed 5 bases, and the junction held 6 bases outside the gene matches. This CDR3 is CASSTDRVGDTQYF. The CDR3 coding sequence is TGTGCCAGCAGTACGGACAGGGTCGGAGATACGCAGTATTTT.

This chain connects TRBV12-3 or TRBV12-4 to TRBJ1-2; D ambiguous. V was cut by 8 bases and J by 4 bases, with 14 bases left in between. The CDR3 spans 13 residues. The CDR3 here is CASAAAVGYGYTF. In DNA form, the CDR3 reads TGTGCCAGCGCGGCGGCAGTGGGCTATGGCTACACCTTC.

This clonotype was detected only a few times. The V gene is TRBV6-5, the J gene TRBJ1-1; tentatively, D is TRBD1 (5 bases). CDR1 MNHEY and CDR2 SVGAGI come from the germline V gene. V was trimmed by 10 bases and J by 5 bases, leaving 20 bases between them. The CDR3 consists of 14 residues. Here the CDR3 reads CATRGAGGGTEAFF. CDR3 nucleotide sequence: TGTGCCACCCGAGGGGCAGGAGGTGGTACTGAAGCTTTCTTT.